This passage covers 23 T cell receptor beta chains from one sample sequenced in a study of blood T cell repertoires in COVID-19. The protocol was immunoSEQ multiplex PCR, while the TCRdb copy is restricted to in-frame clones and leaves out a portion. Of around 370,000 clones listed, 88% are singletons. Input material: PBMCs or T cells enriched from blood (not recorded which). The source of these receptors is a young woman who had recovered from COVID-19.

V usage is TRBV24-1 and J usage is TRBJ2-3, with 7 positions matching TRBD1. Germline V CDR1 and CDR2: KGHDR, SFDVKD. This CDR3 has 14 residues. Trimming cost V 7 bases and J 5 bases; bases outside gene matches: 8. CDR3: CATRASQGVDTQYF. In DNA, the CDR3 is TGTGCCACCAGGGCTTCCCAGGGGGTAGATACGCAGTATTTT.

This chain joins TRBV6-1 and TRBJ1-5; D possibly corresponds to TRBD1 (6 bases). Germline lookup yields CDR1 MNHNS and CDR2 SASEGT. V was cut by 2 bases and J by 3 bases, with 8 bases left in between. The CDR3 spans 14 residues. Written as DNA, the CDR3 is TGTGCCAGCAGTGAACGGGACAACAATCAGCCCCAGCATTTT. Translation: CASSERDNNQPQHF.

The chain carries TRBV7-9 and TRBJ1-5; 7 bases match TRBD1. The CDR3 has 14 residues. Germline-derived CDR1 and CDR2 are SEHNR and FQNEAQ (reference sequence). V gave up 3 bases and J gave up 3 bases; unmatched junction bases: 2. The CDR3 sequence: CASSLQGDNQPQHF. CDR3 nucleotide sequence: TGTGCCAGCAGCTTGCAGGGGGACAATCAGCCCCAGCATTTT.

V gene TRBV5-4 combines with J gene TRBJ1-2; TRBD1 is a possible D gene (6 bases). Deletions cut 0 bases from V and 8 bases from J, with 11 bases between. Germline CDR1 reads SGHNT; CDR2 reads YYREEE (reference sequence). This CDR3 spans 13 amino acids. CDR3: CASSLGDIGGYTF. The CDR3 DNA reads TGTGCCAGCAGCTTGGGGGACATCGGGGGCTACACCTTC.

The genes are TRBV7-9 and TRBJ1-1, with TRBD1 identical over 10 bases. Trimming cost V 1 base and J 6 bases; bases outside gene matches: 2. The CDR3 covers 14 residues. Germline V gene sequence: CDR1 SEHNR, CDR2 FQNEAQ (reference sequence). The DNA of the CDR3 is TGTGCCAGCAGCTTAGTGGGGACAGGGGCTGAAGCTTTCTTT. This gives the protein CASSLVGTGAEAFF.

The rearrangement joins TRBV28 to TRBJ2-3; D call uncertain. The CDR3 runs to 14 residues. Germline-derived CDR1 and CDR2 are MDHEN and SYDVKM. V was trimmed by 3 bases and J by 0 bases, leaving 7 bases between them. CDR3 region: CASSFSRSTDTQYF. In DNA, the CDR3 is TGTGCCAGCAGTTTTAGCCGGAGCACAGATACGCAGTATTTT. Full variable domain (rest looked up from reference TRBV28 and TRBJ2-3): DVKVTQSSRYLVKRTGEKVFLECVQDMDHENMFWYRQDPGLGLRLIYFSYDVKMKEKGDIPEGYSVSREKKERFSLILESASTNQTSMYLCASSFSRSTDTQYFGPGTRLTVL.

The rearrangement uses TRBV14 and TRBJ1-4; possible D gene TRBD1, 6 bases. The germline V gene encodes CDR1 SGHDN and CDR2 FVKESK. V dropped 0 bases and J dropped 5 bases, with 16 bases sitting between them. The length of the CDR3 is 17 residues. The CDR3 is CASSQDLVGGHNEKLFF. DNA of the CDR3: TGTGCCAGCAGCCAAGATTTGGTGGGGGGGCACAATGAAAAACTGTTTTTT.

Only a few counts were recorded for this clone. The chain recombines TRBV4-3 with TRBJ2-7; 8 nucleotides agree with TRBD1. The ends lost 2 bases at V and 3 bases at J; junction bases unmatched: 6. The CDR3 contains 15 residues. Germline CDR1 and CDR2: LGHNA and YSLEER. CDR3 DNA: TGCGCCAGCAGCCAAATCTTGACAGGGGACTACGAGCAGTACTTC. Amino acids: CASSQILTGDYEQYF.

The V gene is TRBV27, the J gene TRBJ1-1; TRBD1 might be the D (5 bases). The V and J ends lost 4 bases and 1 base respectively, with 7 bases between them. The CDR3 is 13 amino acids. In germline, CDR1 is MNHEY, CDR2 SMNVEV (reference sequence). The CDR3 DNA reads as TGTGCCAGCAGTTACGGGGGGAACACTGAAGCTTTCTTT. Translation: CASSYGGNTEAFF.

J is TRBJ2-5 and V is TRBV2; 10 bases agree with TRBD1. CDR1 is SNHLY and CDR2 is FYNNEI in the germline V gene. Trimming took 2 bases from V and 5 from J; bases not matched to a gene: 5. This CDR3 spans 15 amino acids. CDR3 in DNA: TGTGCCAGCAGTGAAAGGGGACAGGGGCGGGAGACCCAGTACTTC. It yields the protein CASSERGQGRETQYF.

This rearrangement joins TRBV3-1 (or the pseudogene TRBV3-2) to TRBJ2-1; 7 nucleotides agree with TRBD2. There are 16 residues in the CDR3. V lost 6 bases and J lost 0; bases outside the gene matches: 8. CDR1 and CDR2 (germline): LGHDT, YNNKEL (reference sequence). The CDR3 sequence is CASSRPGGSSYNEQFF. In DNA form, the CDR3 reads TGTGCCAGCAGTCGACCGGGGGGTAGCTCCTACAATGAGCAGTTCTTC.

This clone came up once. The J gene is TRBJ1-6, the V gene TRBV9; 8 bases match TRBD1. V lost 4 bases to trimming and J lost 11 bases; unmatched junction nucleotides: 11. Germline V gene sequence: CDR1 SGDLS, CDR2 YYNGEE. The CDR3 has 15 residues. Here the CDR3 reads CASSPTGGVPAPLHF. CDR3 DNA sequence: TGTGCCAGCAGCCCAACAGGGGGGGTTCCCGCACCCCTCCACTTT.

The J gene is TRBJ1-1, the V gene TRBV12-3 or TRBV12-4; D is uncertain. This CDR3 is built from 13 residues. Trimming took off 5 bases at V and 1 base at J, with 8 bases between the two ends. CDR3 in DNA: TGTGCCAGCAGTAAGAGCGAGAACACTGAAGCTTTCTTT. Its translation: CASSKSENTEAFF.

The chain has TRBV2 and TRBJ1-4; 11 positions agree with TRBD1. The CDR3 contains 14 residues. After removal of 4 bases from V and 8 bases from J, the junction contained 3 bases not matched to a gene. Germline assignment: CDR1 SNHLY and CDR2 FYNNEI. The CDR3 here is CASSADRGREKLFF. The CDR3 DNA reads as TGTGCCAGCAGTGCGGACAGGGGGCGCGAAAAACTGTTTTTT.

The V and J genes are TRBV7-2 and TRBJ2-1; D possibly corresponds to TRBD1 (5 bases). This CDR3 comprises 16 residues. The germline V gene has CDR1 SGHTA and CDR2 FQGNSA. V gave up 0 bases and J gave up 8 bases, with 17 bases separating them. In DNA form, the CDR3 reads TGTGCCAGCAGCTTAGCCCGTGGGGCCGGTATCGATGAGCAGTTCTTC. Translating it yields CASSLARGAGIDEQFF.

CDR3 region: CATYREFGNQPQHF. The DNA for the CDR3 is TGTGCCACCTATCGCGAGTTCGGGAATCAGCCCCAGCATTTT. The chain uses TRBV6-5 and TRBJ1-5; D is ambiguous. Germline-derived CDR1 and CDR2 are MNHEY and SVGAGI. This CDR3 has 14 residues. V lost 10 bases and J 4 bases, leaving 17 bases between the germline ends.

The chain combines TRBV7-8 with TRBJ2-1; a weak D match, TRBD2 (5 bases). CDR1 SGHVS and CDR2 FQNEAQ come from the germline V gene. With 1 base removed from V and 13 bases from J, the gap between germline ends came to 8 bases. This CDR3 contains 11 residues. The CDR3 region is CASSLELAQFF. The CDR3 DNA reads TGTGCCAGCAGCTTAGAGCTAGCACAGTTCTTC.

The chain links TRBV7-9 to TRBJ1-1, with 9 nucleotides matching TRBD1. The germline CDR1 and CDR2 sequences are SEHNR and FQNEAQ (reference sequence). This CDR3 has 14 residues. The V segment lost 5 bases and the J segment 4 bases; nucleotides outside the gene matches: 5. The CDR3 coding sequence is TGTGCCAGCAGCGGGACAGGGCGTACCACTGAAGCTTTCTTT. Translated, it gives CASSGTGRTTEAFF.

The chain combines TRBV30 with TRBJ1-2, with D maybe TRBD1 (6 bases). Trimming stripped 5 bases from V and 5 bases from J, with 15 bases between. Germline V gene lookup returns CDR1 GTSNPN and CDR2 SVGIG (reference sequence). The CDR3 has 13 residues. The CDR3 is CAWDRTVLYGYTF. CDR3 coding DNA: TGTGCCTGGGACCGGACAGTCTTATATGGCTACACCTTC.

The rearrangement joins TRBV5-4 to TRBJ1-2; 8 nucleotides agree with TRBD1. The CDR3 runs to 15 residues. Trimming removed 4 bases from V and 1 base from J; junction bases left unmatched: 6. Germline V gives CDR1 SGHNT, CDR2 YYREEE (reference sequence). The CDR3 spells CASSGDRQSNYGYTF. DNA of the CDR3: TGTGCCAGCAGCGGGGACAGGCAAAGTAACTATGGCTACACCTTC.

The table lists this clone with a count of one. The chain uses TRBV4-1 and TRBJ1-2; no reliable D call. The CDR3 spans 13 residues. Germline assignment: CDR1 MGHRA and CDR2 YSYEKL. The V gene lost 0 bases and the J gene lost 8 bases, with 10 bases spanning the gap. The CDR3 here is CASSQDRGNGYTF. The DNA of the CDR3 is TGCGCCAGCAGCCAAGACCGAGGGAACGGCTACACCTTC.

This clone was counted once. The gene calls are TRBV3-1 (or the pseudogene TRBV3-2) and TRBJ1-1, with a possible D match to TRBD1 (6 bases). The CDR3 is made up of 14 amino acids. V gave up 4 bases and J gave up 5 bases, with 14 bases separating them. Germline-derived CDR1 and CDR2 are LGHDT and YNNKEL (reference sequence). CDR3 sequence: CASSPSGEGTEAFF. Written as DNA, the CDR3 is TGTGCCAGCAGCCCCTCAGGGGAGGGGACTGAAGCTTTCTTT.

This clone was counted a few times. The J gene is TRBJ1-1, the V gene TRBV18, with D maybe TRBD1 (6 bases). Deletions cut 1 base from V and 7 bases from J, with 16 bases between. The germline V gene has CDR1 KGHSH and CDR2 LQKENI. The CDR3 consists of 15 residues. The CDR3 sequence: CASSPQAGVGLEAFF. In DNA, the CDR3 is TGTGCCAGCTCACCACAGGCAGGGGTAGGTCTTGAAGCTTTCTTT.